These T cell receptor beta chains were read from a single sample in a study of blood T cell repertoires in COVID-19. Measured with immunoSEQ multiplex PCR; TCRdb has only the in-frame clones, and not every one. The data show fewer than 350,000 clones, roughly 85% seen once. The sequenced material came from PBMCs or T cells enriched from blood (not recorded which). Receptor source: a woman between 50 and 59 years old who had recovered from COVID-19. Both conserved end residues are part of each CDR3. The order of the fields is V gene, D gene, J gene, clone size, CDR3 protein, CDR3 DNA. The D gene is left open where the match is weak. Where a row states a size, it is once, few, many or the class of an expanded clone; other rows omit it.

TRBV3-1/TRBV3-2	.	TRBJ1-1	.	CASSQDERGGTEAFF	TGTGCCAGCAGCCAAGACGAGAGGGGAGGCACTGAAGCTTTCTTT
TRBV7-2	.	TRBJ2-2	.	CASSLAGGTNTGELFF	TGTGCCAGCAGCTTAGCTGGCGGGACGAACACCGGGGAGCTGTTTTTT
TRBV2	TRBD1	TRBJ2-2	.	CASSTGRGRTGELFF	TGTGCCAGCAGCACCGGCAGGGGGCGAACCGGGGAGCTGTTTTTT
TRBV15	TRBD1	TRBJ1-5	.	CATSRERGLLQPQHF	TGTGCCACCAGCAGAGAGAGGGGGCTTCTTCAGCCCCAGCATTTT
TRBV4-1	.	TRBJ2-5	.	CASSQVVGETQYF	TGCGCCAGCAGCCAAGTCGTCGGAGAGACCCAGTACTTC
TRBV18	TRBD2	TRBJ2-3	.	CASSPPPSGTRTDTQYF	TGTGCCAGCTCACCACCGCCTAGCGGAACTCGCACAGATACGCAGTATTTT
TRBV30	TRBD2	TRBJ2-3	.	CAWSSLAGATDTQYF	TGTGCCTGGAGTTCCCTAGCGGGGGCCACAGATACGCAGTATTTT
TRBV27	.	TRBJ1-6	few	CASSPRHLNNSPLHF	TGTGCCAGCTCCCCCCGACACTTGAATAATTCACCCCTCCACTTT
TRBV19	.	TRBJ1-6	.	CASSISSGFENSPLHF	TGTGCCAGTAGTATAAGTTCAGGGTTCGAGAATTCACCCCTCCACTTT
TRBV28	.	TRBJ2-5	.	CASRSDRNLQETQYF	TGTGCCAGCAGATCCGACAGGAACCTTCAAGAGACCCAGTACTTC
TRBV19	TRBD1	TRBJ1-4	.	CASSRDRATNEKLFF	TGTGCCAGTAGTAGGGACAGGGCAACTAATGAAAAACTGTTTTTT
TRBV5-1	.	TRBJ2-5	.	CASSFYAARETQYF	TGCGCCAGCAGCTTTTATGCGGCCCGGGAGACCCAGTACTTC
TRBV6-5	.	TRBJ2-7	.	CASSWSQGDLYEQYF	TGTGCCAGCAGTTGGTCCCAGGGCGATCTTTACGAGCAGTACTTC
TRBV7-3	.	TRBJ1-2	.	CASSSPDWSGYTF	TGTGCCAGCAGCTCCCCAGACTGGAGTGGCTACACCTTC
TRBV5-1	TRBD1	TRBJ2-7	.	CASSWAGDRESEQYF	TGCGCCAGCAGCTGGGCCGGGGACAGGGAGAGCGAGCAGTACTTC
TRBV11-2	TRBD1	TRBJ2-3	.	CASSLVGLGTGGTDTQYF	TGTGCCAGCAGCTTAGTAGGACTCGGGACAGGAGGCACAGATACGCAGTATTTT
TRBV5-1	TRBD1	TRBJ2-3	once	CASTTSGTGGDTQYF	TGCGCCAGCACAACCTCCGGGACAGGGGGAGATACGCAGTATTTT
TRBV5-5	.	TRBJ1-1	.	CASSLLQGNTEAFF	TGTGCCAGCAGCTTGTTACAGGGGAACACTGAAGCTTTCTTT
TRBV19	.	TRBJ2-2	.	CASSRGPANTGELFF	TGTGCCAGTAGTAGGGGCCCGGCGAACACCGGGGAGCTGTTTTTT
TRBV7-2	TRBD1	TRBJ1-3	few	CASSWTGVGSGNTIYF	TGTGCCAGCAGCTGGACAGGGGTAGGCTCTGGAAACACCATATATTTT
TRBV5-1	TRBD2	TRBJ2-5	.	CASSPSGSIRETQYF	TGCGCCAGCAGCCCTAGCGGGAGTATCAGAGAGACCCAGTACTTC
TRBV6-5	TRBD1	TRBJ1-1	.	CASSYGTATVGTEAFF	TGTGCCAGCAGTTACGGGACAGCCACGGTAGGCACTGAAGCTTTCTTT
TRBV12-3/TRBV12-4	.	TRBJ1-2	.	CASSLLPTRGYTF	TGTGCCAGCAGTTTATTACCGACGCGGGGCTACACCTTC
TRBV28	TRBD1	TRBJ2-7	.	CASSLSYGTGEAGEQYF	TGTGCCAGCAGTTTATCCTACGGGACAGGGGAAGCAGGCGAGCAGTACTTC
TRBV27	.	TRBJ2-3	few	CASRPQGIGTDTQYF	TGTGCCAGCAGACCCCAGGGGATAGGCACAGATACGCAGTATTTT
TRBV29-1	TRBD1	TRBJ2-3	.	CSALTGAGADTQYF	TGCAGCGCCCTAACAGGGGCTGGGGCAGATACGCAGTATTTT
TRBV6-6	.	TRBJ2-7	.	CASSLRTDSYEQYF	TGTGCCAGCAGTTTAAGGACAGACTCCTACGAGCAGTACTTC
TRBV30	.	TRBJ1-6	few	CAWSHQEVTLHF	TGTGCCTGGAGCCATCAGGAGGTCACCCTCCACTTT
TRBV18	TRBD1	TRBJ1-2	.	CASSPLGQAATNYGYTF	TGTGCCAGCTCACCACTGGGACAGGCGGCCACTAACTATGGCTACACCTTC
TRBV10-1	TRBD1	TRBJ1-6	.	CASSQDRGPSPLHF	TGCGCCAGCAGCCAAGACAGGGGGCCCTCACCCCTCCACTTT
TRBV6-2/TRBV6-3	TRBD1	TRBJ2-7	.	CASSYVDRALDEQYF	TGTGCCAGCAGTTACGTGGACAGGGCCCTCGACGAGCAGTACTTC
TRBV7-6	.	TRBJ1-1	.	CASSLARSHTEAFF	TGTGCCAGCAGCTTAGCGCGGTCACACACTGAAGCTTTCTTT
TRBV7-9	.	TRBJ2-3	.	CASSLEAGRSDTQYF	TGTGCCAGCAGCTTAGAGGCAGGGAGGTCAGATACGCAGTATTTT
TRBV25-1	TRBD1	TRBJ1-6	.	CASSDSGTGGSPLHF	TGTGCCAGCAGTGATTCAGGGACAGGGGGTTCACCCCTCCACTTT
TRBV7-2	.	TRBJ2-7	many	CASSLVVTYEQYF	TGTGCCAGCAGCTTAGTTGTTACCTACGAGCAGTACTTC
TRBV5-6	.	TRBJ2-4	once	CASSPGPRDENIQYF	TGTGCCAGCAGCCCAGGGCCGCGGGACGAAAACATTCAGTACTTC
TRBV19	TRBD1	TRBJ2-2	.	CASSSRQGAGTGELFF	TGTGCCAGTAGTTCCAGACAGGGGGCGGGCACCGGGGAGCTGTTTTTT
TRBV28	.	TRBJ1-1	.	CASSFPQNTEAFF	TGTGCCAGCAGTTTCCCCCAGAACACTGAAGCTTTCTTT
TRBV3-1/TRBV3-2	.	TRBJ2-7	once	CASSQEKARSSYEQYF	TGTGCCAGCAGCCAAGAAAAAGCCCGGAGCTCCTACGAGCAGTACTTC
TRBV7-2	TRBD1	TRBJ2-7	.	CASSLGAGQGNSYEQYF	TGTGCCAGCAGCTTAGGGGCTGGACAGGGGAACTCCTACGAGCAGTACTTC
TRBV18	TRBD2	TRBJ2-1	.	CASSKNTGTSGNNEQFF	TGTGCCAGCTCAAAGAATACCGGGACTAGCGGGAACAATGAGCAGTTCTTC
TRBV13	.	TRBJ2-7	.	CASSLGVAREQYF	TGTGCCAGCAGCTTAGGAGTGGCGCGGGAGCAGTACTTC
TRBV19	.	TRBJ2-1	.	CASSIFSSIDRNEQFF	TGTGCCAGTAGTATTTTCTCTAGCATTGATCGAAATGAGCAGTTCTTC
TRBV4-1	TRBD1	TRBJ1-4	.	CASSQVDRGLFSEKLFF	TGCGCCAGCAGCCAAGTGGACAGGGGGCTTTTTTCTGAAAAACTGTTTTTT
TRBV5-6	.	TRBJ1-2	.	CASSPARTALGGYTF	TGTGCCAGCAGCCCGGCACGGACTGCCCTGGGTGGCTACACCTTC
TRBV4-1	TRBD1	TRBJ2-2	once	CASSLTNTGAGELFF	TGCGCCAGCAGCCTAACCAATACAGGGGCCGGGGAGCTGTTTTTT
TRBV5-1	TRBD1	TRBJ1-3	.	CASRRETGAGNTIYF	TGCGCCAGCAGGCGCGAGACAGGGGCTGGAAACACCATATATTTT
TRBV19	.	TRBJ1-6	.	CASSYGGSHNNSPLHF	TGTGCCAGTAGTTACGGAGGCAGCCACAATAATTCACCCCTCCACTTT
TRBV18	TRBD1	TRBJ2-7	.	CASSPGDRGNYEQYF	TGTGCCAGCTCACCGGGGGACAGGGGTAACTACGAGCAGTACTTC
TRBV30	TRBD1	TRBJ1-2	few	CAWSLGQVLKGYTF	TGTGCCTGGAGTTTAGGACAGGTCCTTAAGGGCTACACCTTC
TRBV27	.	TRBJ1-2	.	CASSLFPGYGYTF	TGTGCCAGCAGTTTATTCCCGGGGTATGGCTACACCTTC
TRBV27	TRBD1	TRBJ2-7	.	CASSFRGIPGGDEQYF	TGTGCCAGCAGTTTCCGAGGTATCCCAGGGGGCGACGAGCAGTACTTC
TRBV28	TRBD1	TRBJ1-4	.	CASSWGTGGFTNEKLFF	TGTGCCAGCAGTTGGGGGACAGGGGGCTTTACTAATGAAAAACTGTTTTTT
TRBV14	TRBD1	TRBJ2-2	.	CASSQFRSRGQGKSGELFF	TGTGCCAGCAGCCAATTCCGATCCCGCGGACAGGGGAAGTCCGGGGAGCTGTTTTTT
TRBV10-3	TRBD2	TRBJ2-5	once	CAISESGDQRETQYF	TGTGCCATCAGTGAGAGCGGGGACCAGAGGGAGACCCAGTACTTC
TRBV29-1	.	TRBJ2-2	.	CSVDDQNRGGELFF	TGCAGCGTTGACGACCAGAATAGGGGCGGGGAGCTGTTTTTT
TRBV6-2/TRBV6-3	.	TRBJ2-5	.	CASSYSNLGGTQYF	TGTGCCAGCAGTTACTCGAATCTAGGGGGGACCCAGTACTTC